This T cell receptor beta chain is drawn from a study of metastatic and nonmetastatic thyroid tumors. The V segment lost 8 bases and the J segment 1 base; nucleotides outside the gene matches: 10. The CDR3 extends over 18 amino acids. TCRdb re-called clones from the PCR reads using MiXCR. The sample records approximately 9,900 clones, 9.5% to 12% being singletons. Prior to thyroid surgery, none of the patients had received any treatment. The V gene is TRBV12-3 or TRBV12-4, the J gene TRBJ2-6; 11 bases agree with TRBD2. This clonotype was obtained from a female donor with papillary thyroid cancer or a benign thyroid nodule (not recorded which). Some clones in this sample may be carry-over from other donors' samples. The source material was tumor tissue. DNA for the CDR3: TGTGCCAGCCTCCAAGCGGGACTAGCGGATTCTGGGGCCAACGTCCTGACTTTC. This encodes CASLQAGLADSGANVLTF.